The rows below give T cell receptor beta chains drawn from one sample of a study of cytomegalovirus exposure and HLA in healthy donors. The method was immunoSEQ multiplex PCR; TCRdb's version includes in-frame clones alone and lacks a portion of them. The repertoire includes 150,000 or so clones, approximately 90% of them detected once, and less than 8% sits in the top ten. Sequencing was done on a sample of PBMCs. Receptors originate from a woman under 40 in good health and CMV-seropositive. The CDR3 runs from the conserved cysteine through the conserved F or W. The order of the fields is J gene, clone size, V gene, D gene, CDR3 protein, CDR3 DNA. D genes are given only for firm matches. Rows may omit the clone size; those that give it use once, few, many or a size class.

J gene: TRBJ2-2; clone size: once; V gene: TRBV6-5; D gene: NA; CDR3 protein: CASRDGQNTGELFF; CDR3 DNA: TGTGCCAGCAGGGACGGACAAAACACCGGGGAGCTGTTTTTT
J gene: TRBJ1-1; clone size: NA; V gene: TRBV6-6; D gene: TRBD1; CDR3 protein: CASSPPGTGGRAFF; CDR3 DNA: TGTGCCAGCAGCCCACCCGGGACAGGGGGTAGAGCTTTCTTT
J gene: TRBJ2-3; clone size: NA; V gene: TRBV6-6; D gene: NA; CDR3 protein: CASSRDTSDTQYF; CDR3 DNA: TGTGCCAGCAGTCGGGACACTTCAGATACGCAGTATTTT
J gene: TRBJ2-3; clone size: few; V gene: TRBV14; D gene: TRBD2; CDR3 protein: CASSRWGLAGIDDTQYF; CDR3 DNA: TGTGCCAGCAGCCGCTGGGGACTAGCGGGGATTGACGATACGCAGTATTTT
J gene: TRBJ1-1; clone size: NA; V gene: TRBV11-2; D gene: NA; CDR3 protein: CASSVDRRAEAFF; CDR3 DNA: TGTGCCAGCAGCGTTGACAGGCGTGCTGAAGCTTTCTTT
J gene: TRBJ2-3; clone size: NA; V gene: TRBV4-1; D gene: TRBD2; CDR3 protein: CASSQERGVRTDTQYF; CDR3 DNA: TGCGCCAGCAGCCAAGAGCGGGGGGTTCGCACAGATACGCAGTATTTT
J gene: TRBJ1-2; clone size: NA; V gene: TRBV5-5; D gene: NA; CDR3 protein: CASSLVPDYGYTF; CDR3 DNA: TGTGCCAGCAGCTTGGTTCCAGACTATGGCTACACCTTC
J gene: TRBJ1-2; clone size: NA; V gene: TRBV25-1; D gene: TRBD1; CDR3 protein: CASSDNPPGQRHYTF; CDR3 DNA: TGTGCCAGCAGTGATAACCCTCCGGGACAGAGGCACTACACCTTC
J gene: TRBJ2-7; clone size: NA; V gene: TRBV5-6; D gene: TRBD1; CDR3 protein: CASSLGQDEQYF; CDR3 DNA: TGTGCCAGCAGCCTCGGACAGGACGAGCAGTACTTC
J gene: TRBJ2-7; clone size: NA; V gene: TRBV7-2; D gene: TRBD2; CDR3 protein: CASSSRTSGEYEQYF; CDR3 DNA: TGTGCCAGCAGCTCCCGGACTAGCGGGGAATACGAGCAGTACTTC
J gene: TRBJ2-2; clone size: NA; V gene: TRBV6-4; D gene: NA; CDR3 protein: CASSDGTNTGELFF; CDR3 DNA: TGTGCCAGCAGTGACGGGACAAACACCGGGGAGCTGTTTTTT
J gene: TRBJ2-7; clone size: NA; V gene: TRBV6-5; D gene: NA; CDR3 protein: CASKGASYEQYF; CDR3 DNA: TGTGCCAGCAAAGGGGCGAGCTACGAGCAGTACTTC
J gene: TRBJ2-7; clone size: NA; V gene: TRBV5-6; D gene: TRBD1; CDR3 protein: CASSLGGTGSPYEQYF; CDR3 DNA: TGTGCCAGCAGCTTGGGAGGGACAGGCTCTCCCTACGAGCAGTACTTC
J gene: TRBJ1-1; clone size: NA; V gene: TRBV2; D gene: NA; CDR3 protein: CASSLRQAPGEAFF; CDR3 DNA: TGTGCCAGCAGTCTACGACAGGCCCCGGGGGAAGCTTTCTTT
J gene: TRBJ2-5; clone size: NA; V gene: TRBV7-9; D gene: NA; CDR3 protein: CASSRGIQETQYF; CDR3 DNA: TGTGCCAGCAGCCGCGGGATACAAGAGACCCAGTACTTC
J gene: TRBJ1-4; clone size: NA; V gene: TRBV6-5; D gene: TRBD1; CDR3 protein: CASSRDRGSEKLFF; CDR3 DNA: TGTGCCAGCAGTCGGGACAGGGGGAGTGAAAAACTGTTTTTT
J gene: TRBJ1-6; clone size: once; V gene: TRBV28; D gene: TRBD1; CDR3 protein: CASRGQSSYNSPLHF; CDR3 DNA: TGTGCCAGCAGGGGACAGAGCTCCTATAATTCACCCCTCCACTTT
J gene: TRBJ2-3; clone size: NA; V gene: TRBV5-1; D gene: NA; CDR3 protein: CASSLGRGTSTDTQYF; CDR3 DNA: TGCGCCAGCAGCTTGGGACGCGGAACCTCCACAGATACGCAGTATTTT
J gene: TRBJ1-5; clone size: NA; V gene: TRBV5-6; D gene: TRBD1; CDR3 protein: CASSLGQNLRVPQHF; CDR3 DNA: TGTGCCAGCAGCCTGGGACAGAACCTCCGTGTGCCCCAGCATTTT
J gene: TRBJ1-2; clone size: NA; V gene: TRBV28; D gene: NA; CDR3 protein: CASSPYQGGFYGYTF; CDR3 DNA: TGTGCCAGCAGTCCTTACCAGGGAGGCTTCTATGGCTACACCTTC
J gene: TRBJ2-5; clone size: NA; V gene: TRBV6-1; D gene: NA; CDR3 protein: CASMAQGNQETQYF; CDR3 DNA: TGTGCCAGCATGGCCCAGGGGAACCAAGAGACCCAGTACTTC
J gene: TRBJ2-7; clone size: NA; V gene: TRBV4-2; D gene: NA; CDR3 protein: CASSQDGQAEQYF; CDR3 DNA: TGTGCCAGCAGCCAAGATGGGCAGGCCGAGCAGTACTTC
J gene: TRBJ1-4; clone size: NA; V gene: TRBV29-1; D gene: TRBD1; CDR3 protein: CSVEDTGGTEKLFF; CDR3 DNA: TGCAGCGTTGAAGATACAGGGGGCACTGAAAAACTGTTTTTT
J gene: TRBJ2-7; clone size: NA; V gene: TRBV27; D gene: TRBD1; CDR3 protein: CASSPLRDRATYEQYF; CDR3 DNA: TGTGCCAGCAGTCCCCTCCGGGACAGGGCCACCTACGAGCAGTACTTC
J gene: TRBJ2-7; clone size: NA; V gene: TRBV7-2; D gene: TRBD2; CDR3 protein: CASSTPGLAGYEQYF; CDR3 DNA: TGTGCCAGCAGTACACCGGGACTAGCGGGCTACGAGCAGTACTTC
J gene: TRBJ2-1; clone size: NA; V gene: TRBV7-8; D gene: TRBD1; CDR3 protein: CASSPLGTGRYNEQFF; CDR3 DNA: TGTGCCAGCAGCCCACTAGGGACAGGAAGGTACAATGAGCAGTTCTTC
J gene: TRBJ2-7; clone size: few; V gene: TRBV6-1; D gene: TRBD2; CDR3 protein: CASSEQSGTGYEQYF; CDR3 DNA: TGTGCCAGCAGTGAACAGAGCGGGACTGGCTACGAGCAGTACTTC
J gene: TRBJ1-1; clone size: NA; V gene: TRBV28; D gene: NA; CDR3 protein: CASSFWTAHTEAFF; CDR3 DNA: TGTGCCAGCAGTTTCTGGACTGCCCACACTGAAGCTTTCTTT
J gene: TRBJ2-2; clone size: once; V gene: TRBV19; D gene: NA; CDR3 protein: CASSTLVSTGELFF; CDR3 DNA: TGTGCCAGTAGTACGCTAGTGAGCACCGGGGAGCTGTTTTTT
J gene: TRBJ2-7; clone size: NA; V gene: TRBV2; D gene: NA; CDR3 protein: CASSEPPGGEQYF; CDR3 DNA: TGTGCCAGCAGTGAACCCCCCGGAGGCGAGCAGTACTTC
J gene: TRBJ2-1; clone size: NA; V gene: TRBV19; D gene: TRBD2; CDR3 protein: CASSIRAPGSGTYNEQFF; CDR3 DNA: TGTGCCAGTAGTATAAGGGCCCCTGGGAGCGGGACCTACAATGAGCAGTTCTTC
J gene: TRBJ2-5; clone size: few; V gene: TRBV5-1; D gene: NA; CDR3 protein: CASSLDLLALKTQYF; CDR3 DNA: TGCGCCAGCAGTTTGGACCTACTAGCTTTAAAGACCCAGTACTTC
J gene: TRBJ2-7; clone size: once; V gene: TRBV11-1; D gene: NA; CDR3 protein: CASSLAGLGHEQYF; CDR3 DNA: TGTGCCAGCAGCTTAGCAGGGTTGGGGCACGAGCAGTACTTC
J gene: TRBJ2-1; clone size: NA; V gene: TRBV7-9; D gene: TRBD2; CDR3 protein: CASSLDASGKGEQFF; CDR3 DNA: TGTGCCAGCAGCTTAGATGCTAGCGGGAAGGGTGAGCAGTTCTTC
J gene: TRBJ2-3; clone size: NA; V gene: TRBV10-2; D gene: NA; CDR3 protein: CASSILAPDTQYF; CDR3 DNA: TGCGCCAGCAGTATACTAGCTCCAGATACGCAGTATTTT
J gene: TRBJ2-3; clone size: NA; V gene: TRBV5-1; D gene: TRBD1; CDR3 protein: CASSLGTGASSTDTQYF; CDR3 DNA: TGCGCCAGCAGCTTGGGTACAGGGGCTTCTAGCACAGATACGCAGTATTTT
J gene: TRBJ2-3; clone size: NA; V gene: TRBV14; D gene: NA; CDR3 protein: CASSHVSTDTQYF; CDR3 DNA: TGTGCCAGCAGCCACGTTAGCACAGATACGCAGTATTTT
J gene: TRBJ2-6; clone size: few; V gene: TRBV19; D gene: NA; CDR3 protein: CASRSLSGANVLTF; CDR3 DNA: TGTGCCAGTAGGAGCCTCTCTGGGGCCAACGTCCTGACTTTC
J gene: TRBJ2-7; clone size: NA; V gene: TRBV7-9; D gene: TRBD1; CDR3 protein: CASSLGQGQWDEQYF; CDR3 DNA: TGTGCCAGCAGCTTAGGACAGGGGCAGTGGGACGAGCAGTACTTC
J gene: TRBJ1-5; clone size: NA; V gene: TRBV5-8; D gene: NA; CDR3 protein: CASSFEWPHAQPQHF; CDR3 DNA: TGTGCCAGCAGCTTCGAATGGCCCCACGCCCAGCCCCAGCATTTT
J gene: TRBJ1-2; clone size: once; V gene: TRBV7-8; D gene: TRBD1; CDR3 protein: CASSLRGGNYGYTF; CDR3 DNA: TGTGCCAGCAGCTTAAGAGGGGGCAACTATGGCTACACCTTC
J gene: TRBJ2-1; clone size: NA; V gene: TRBV5-1; D gene: TRBD1; CDR3 protein: CASSQTGARGQFF; CDR3 DNA: TGCGCCAGCAGCCAGACAGGGGCCAGGGGGCAGTTCTTC
J gene: TRBJ2-1; clone size: NA; V gene: TRBV28; D gene: TRBD2; CDR3 protein: CASSPLGGSLNEQFF; CDR3 DNA: TGTGCCAGCAGTCCCCTTGGCGGGAGCCTAAATGAGCAGTTCTTC
J gene: TRBJ2-7; clone size: NA; V gene: TRBV29-1; D gene: NA; CDR3 protein: CSVVGGYSYEQYF; CDR3 DNA: TGCAGCGTTGTTGGGGGGTACTCCTACGAGCAGTACTTC
J gene: TRBJ1-2; clone size: NA; V gene: TRBV19; D gene: TRBD1; CDR3 protein: CASSTTGGPSGYGYTF; CDR3 DNA: TGTGCCAGTAGTACAACAGGGGGCCCGTCGGGCTATGGCTACACCTTC
J gene: TRBJ2-7; clone size: NA; V gene: TRBV28; D gene: NA; CDR3 protein: CASSFGRGTDSYEQYF; CDR3 DNA: TGTGCCAGCAGTTTTGGTCGGGGGACCGACTCCTACGAGCAGTACTTC
J gene: TRBJ2-1; clone size: once; V gene: TRBV9; D gene: TRBD2; CDR3 protein: CASSEGGTSGINYNEQFF; CDR3 DNA: TGTGCCAGCAGCGAGGGAGGGACTAGCGGGATAAACTACAATGAGCAGTTCTTC
J gene: TRBJ2-2; clone size: NA; V gene: TRBV2; D gene: NA; CDR3 protein: CASRLEQGGTGELFF; CDR3 DNA: TGTGCCAGCAGGCTGGAACAGGGCGGCACCGGGGAGCTGTTTTTT
J gene: TRBJ2-7; clone size: NA; V gene: TRBV18; D gene: TRBD1; CDR3 protein: CASSLLGQGREEQYF; CDR3 DNA: TGTGCCAGCTCACTGCTGGGACAGGGACGGGAAGAGCAGTACTTC
J gene: TRBJ2-7; clone size: NA; V gene: TRBV14; D gene: NA; CDR3 protein: CASSQEYRAYEQYF; CDR3 DNA: TGTGCCAGCAGCCAAGAGTACAGGGCCTACGAGCAGTACTTC